The next 3 T cell receptor beta chains were all read from a single sample in a study of early T cells in non-severe SARS-CoV-2 infection. TCRdb reprocessed the 5' RACE reads with MiXCR, giving one entry per CDR3 protein. The top ten clones hold 5% to 8% of a sample with approximately 85,000 distinct CDR3 sequences, around 12% of them seen once. What was sequenced was whole blood. The receptor set was obtained from an adult who was a healthcare worker with PCR-confirmed SARS-CoV-2 infection or an uninfected control (not recorded which).

This clonotype was seen a handful of times. V usage is TRBV7-3 and J usage is TRBJ1-1; D is uncertain. Germline V gene data show CDR1 as SGHTA and CDR2 as FQGTGA. V dropped 1 base and J dropped 10 bases, with 7 bases sitting between them. The length of the CDR3 is 11 residues. CDR3 region: CASSLNSVAFF. CDR3 nucleotide sequence: TGTGCCAGCAGCTTAAACAGCGTAGCTTTCTTT.

This clonotype was detected only a few times. CDR3 in DNA: TGTGCCAGCAGTTACCGGGACAGGGCCTACGAGCAGTACTTC. It specifies CASSYRDRAYEQYF. This sequence joins TRBV27 and TRBJ2-7; 9 bases line up with TRBD1. The CDR3 has 14 residues. Trimming at V came to 4 bases and at J to 2 bases, leaving 3 bases not matched to a gene. Looked up from germline, CDR1 is MNHEY and CDR2 is SMNVEV (reference sequence).

This clonotype was found a few times. The CDR3 region has the DNA TGCGCCAGCAGCTTAGTCCCGGGACAGACAGATACGCAGTATTTT. It codes for CASSLVPGQTDTQYF. The chain couples TRBV5-1 to TRBJ2-3, with 7 bases fitting TRBD1. Germline V lookup: CDR1 SGHRS, CDR2 YFSETQ. The V and J ends lost 2 bases and 3 bases, in that order; junction bases with no gene match: 6. The CDR3 is 15 amino acids.